The 17 T cell receptor beta chains below were found in one sample sequenced in a study of graft-versus-host responses after intestinal transplantation. No cognate antigen is known for these TCRs. Measured with immunoSEQ multiplex PCR; TCRdb has only the in-frame clones, and not every one. The table records around 100,000 clones, roughly 84% of them present only once. The starting material was unstimulated CD4+ T cells sorted from spleen or lymph node cells, obtained before transplant. These TCRs come from a human donor who was the organ donor for an intestinal transplant.

Only one count was recorded for this clone. The chain links TRBV5-5 to TRBJ1-2; no firm D call. The germline V gene encodes CDR1 SGHKS and CDR2 YYEKEE (reference sequence). V was shortened by 4 bases and J by 1 base, with 8 bases between the two germline ends. The CDR3 is 13 residues long. CDR3 in DNA: TGTGCCAGCAGCCACGGTGGTAACTATGGCTACACCTTC. Protein: CASSHGGNYGYTF.

J is TRBJ1-2 and V is TRBV28; 7 positions match TRBD1. CDR1 is MDHEN, CDR2 SYDVKM, per germline. Trimming cost V 1 base and J 5 bases; bases outside gene matches: 7. The CDR3 contains 15 residues. CDR3 in DNA: TGTGCCAGCAGTTTATCGGGGACAGCGCTTTATGGCTACACCTTC. Protein sequence: CASSLSGTALYGYTF.

The chain links TRBV6-1 to TRBJ2-7, with 12 bases matching TRBD2. In germline, CDR1 is MNHNS, CDR2 SASEGT. J was trimmed by 1 base and V by 7 bases; bases with no gene match: 5. The CDR3 runs to 15 residues. CDR3 in amino acids: CASTYLAGGSYEQYF. CDR3 nucleotides: TGTGCCAGCACCTACCTAGCGGGGGGGTCCTACGAGCAGTACTTC.

The rearrangement links TRBV5-1 to TRBJ2-7, with 7 bases matching TRBD2. Germline V gene sequence: CDR1 SGHRS, CDR2 YFSETQ. CDR3 length: 15 amino acids. V was clipped by 3 bases and J by 2 bases; unmatched bases: 8. In DNA form, the CDR3 reads TGCGCCAGCAGCTCCCCAAGCGGGGCTGCCTACGAGCAGTACTTC. Translating it yields CASSSPSGAAYEQYF.

This chain uses TRBV2 with TRBJ1-1, with D uncertain. This CDR3 contains 13 residues. CDR1 SNHLY and CDR2 FYNNEI come from the germline V gene. Trimming pared 5 bases from V and 6 bases from J, leaving 13 bases between. The DNA of the CDR3 is TGTGCCAGCAGTACAGAAGAGGTGGCTGAAGCTTTCTTT. Protein sequence: CASSTEEVAEAFF.

This rearrangement joins TRBV29-1 to TRBJ2-4; tentatively, D is TRBD1 (5 bases). Germline values: CDR1 SQVTM, CDR2 ANQGSEA. V dropped 0 bases and J dropped 3 bases, with 18 bases sitting between them. CDR3 length equals 17 residues. The CDR3 reads CSVEDRSRVRGKNIQYF. CDR3 nucleotides: TGCAGCGTTGAAGATAGGAGCAGGGTTAGAGGCAAAAACATTCAGTACTTC.

This sequence joins TRBV18 and TRBJ1-4; no clear D. This CDR3 is 14 amino acids long. Trimming left V 6 bases short and J 5 bases short, with 13 bases between. Germline V gene sequence: CDR1 KGHSH, CDR2 LQKENI. CDR3 nucleotides: TGTGCCAGCTCCCCGAATGAGGGAAATGAAAAACTGTTTTTT. Protein sequence: CASSPNEGNEKLFF.

This chain uses TRBV5-1 with TRBJ2-7; 7 nucleotides match TRBD1. The J segment lost 3 bases and the V segment lost 0 bases, leaving 9 bases of the junction unmatched. Germline V gene data show CDR1 as SGHRS and CDR2 as YFSETQ. The CDR3 is made up of 16 amino acids. The DNA of the CDR3 is TGCGCCAGCAGCTTGGGGCCCGGGACAGATTACTACGAGCAGTACTTC. This translates into CASSLGPGTDYYEQYF.

The chain carries TRBV19 and TRBJ2-3; 8 positions agree with TRBD1. The CDR3 contains 15 residues. V was pared by 5 bases and J by 8 bases, with 12 bases of the junction left unmatched. The germline V gene encodes CDR1 LNHDA and CDR2 SQIVND (reference sequence). The chain's CDR3 is CASSPTGAGFVTQYF. The CDR3 nucleotides read TGTGCCAGTAGTCCGACAGGGGCAGGATTTGTTACGCAGTATTTT. Supplemented by reference TRBV19 and TRBJ2-3, the full variable domain reads DGGITQSPKYLFRKEGQNVTLSCEQNLNHDAMYWYRQDPGQGLRLIYYSQIVNDFQKGDIAEGYSVSREKKESFPLTVTSAQKNPTAFYLCASSPTGAGFVTQYFGPGTRLTVL.

V is TRBV2 and J is TRBJ2-7, with 8 positions matching TRBD1. The V gene's germline CDR1 is SNHLY and CDR2 FYNNEI. The CDR3 consists of 15 residues. Trimming took 4 bases from V and 5 from J; bases not matched to a gene: 10. The CDR3 spells CASSAQGQDLHEQYF. The CDR3 coding sequence is TGTGCCAGCAGTGCACAGGGACAGGACCTCCACGAGCAGTACTTC.

The V call is TRBV28, the J call TRBJ1-2; no clear D gene. The V and J ends lost 7 bases and 1 base respectively, with 13 bases between them. CDR1 is MDHEN and CDR2 is SYDVKM in the germline V gene. The CDR3 is 14 residues long. CDR3 bases: TGTGCCAGCACATCAGGACCCTTTAACTATGGCTACACCTTC. This codes for CASTSGPFNYGYTF.

The chain links TRBV9 to TRBJ1-1; 8 bases are a match to TRBD1. The CDR3 contains 14 residues. V gave up 0 bases and J gave up 8 bases; unmatched junction bases: 6. Germline V gives CDR1 SGDLS, CDR2 YYNGEE. CDR3 amino acids: CASSVVGQGAEAFF. The CDR3 bases are TGTGCCAGCAGCGTAGTCGGTCAGGGGGCGGAAGCTTTCTTT.

Only a few counts were recorded for this clone. The chain carries TRBV7-9 and TRBJ1-2, with D perhaps TRBD1 (5 bases). V dropped 5 bases and J dropped 6 bases, with 10 bases sitting between them. The CDR3 contains 12 residues. Per germline, CDR1 SEHNR and CDR2 FQNEAQ (reference sequence). CDR3 nucleotides: TGTGCCAGCAGCGCGGGGCGGGATGGCTACACCTTC. It codes for CASSAGRDGYTF.

The V gene is TRBV7-2, the J gene TRBJ2-1; 8 nucleotides align to TRBD2. V gave up 8 bases and J gave up 10 bases; unmatched junction bases: 19. The CDR3 has 16 amino acids. CDR1 and CDR2 (germline): SGHTA, FQGNSA. CDR3 protein: CASGTRRGGLVKEQFF. DNA for the CDR3: TGTGCCAGCGGAACCCGTCGGGGGGGGCTGGTTAAGGAGCAGTTCTTC.

This clone occurred once. The chain couples TRBV5-1 to TRBJ1-2; 8 bases are shared with TRBD1. CDR1 is SGHRS, CDR2 YFSETQ, per germline. Germline trimming cut 4 bases from V and 6 bases from J; bases unmatched to any gene: 5. CDR3 length: 13 amino acids. The CDR3 region is CASSPDRVNGYTF. The CDR3 nucleotides read TGCGCCAGCAGCCCGGACAGGGTTAATGGCTACACCTTC.

The chain uses TRBV6-5 and TRBJ1-1, with TRBD1 identical over 11 bases. The CDR3 runs 16 residues. V lost 2 bases, J lost 3 bases, and 5 bases stayed unmatched. The germline V gene has CDR1 MNHEY and CDR2 SVGAGI. The CDR3 nucleotides read TGTGCCAGCAGTTACCCGCGGACAGGGGGCTACACTGAAGCTTTCTTT. Protein: CASSYPRTGGYTEAFF.

This clone has just a few counts. This chain connects TRBV29-1 to TRBJ2-7; D is undetermined. The CDR3 is 11 amino acids. The germline gives CDR1 SQVTM, CDR2 ANQGSEA. Trimming took off 2 bases at V and 4 bases at J, with 6 bases between the two ends. As DNA, the CDR3 is TGCAGCGTTGAATACAAATACGAGCAGTACTTC. Translated, it gives CSVEYKYEQYF.